This T cell receptor (beta chain) was observed in a study of blood T cell repertoires in COVID-19. At the level of the study: COVID-19 samples from acute and convalescent phases originated in the United States, Italy and Spain. Sources were T cells, B-cell-depleted T cells, or PBMCs; the material itself was cDNA or gDNA.

The CDR3 covers 16 residues. V lost 0 bases and J lost 0, with 11 bases in between. Looked up from germline, CDR1 is SGHRS and CDR2 is YFSETQ. In the authors' methods: Estimates of nucleated cell counts were drawn from the amplification of reference gene primers. Sequencing was performed with immunoSEQ multiplex PCR; in TCRdb, only in-frame clones are kept and a portion is missing. D and trimming come from the DNA, and the V and J calls and clone size come from that table. The sample holds 50,000 to 70,000 clones; roughly 85% are singletons and the top ten take over 3%. The source material was peripheral blood. V gene TRBV5-1 combines with J gene TRBJ2-3, with D possibly being TRBD1 (6 bases). This TCR was sampled from a man in his fifties or sixties with acute or convalescent COVID-19. CDR3 amino acids: CASSLDGQTSTDTQYF. In DNA form, the CDR3 reads TGCGCCAGCAGCTTGGACGGACAGACTAGCACAGATACGCAGTATTTT.